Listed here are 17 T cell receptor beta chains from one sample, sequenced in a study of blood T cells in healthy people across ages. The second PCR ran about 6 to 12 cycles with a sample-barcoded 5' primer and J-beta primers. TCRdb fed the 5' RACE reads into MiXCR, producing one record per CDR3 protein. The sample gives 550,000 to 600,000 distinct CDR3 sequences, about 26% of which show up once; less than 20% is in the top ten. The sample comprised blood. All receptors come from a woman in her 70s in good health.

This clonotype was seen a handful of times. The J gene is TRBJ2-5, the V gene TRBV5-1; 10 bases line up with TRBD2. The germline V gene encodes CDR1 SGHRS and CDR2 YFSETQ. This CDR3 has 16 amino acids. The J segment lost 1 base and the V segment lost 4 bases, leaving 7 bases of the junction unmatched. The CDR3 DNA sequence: TGCGCCAGCAGCCTATTACTAGCGGGGAGCCAAGAGACCCAGTACTTC. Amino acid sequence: CASSLLLAGSQETQYF. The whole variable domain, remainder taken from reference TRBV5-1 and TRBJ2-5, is KAGVTQTPRYLIKTRGQQVTLSCSPISGHRSVSWYQQTPGQGLQFLFEYFSETQRNKGNFPGRFSGRQFSNSRSEMNVSTLELGDSALYLCASSLLLAGSQETQYFGPGTRLLVL.

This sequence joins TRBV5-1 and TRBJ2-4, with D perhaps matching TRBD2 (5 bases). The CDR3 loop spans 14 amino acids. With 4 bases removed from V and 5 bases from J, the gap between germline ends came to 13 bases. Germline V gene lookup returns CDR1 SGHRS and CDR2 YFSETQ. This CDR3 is CASSRGLGQNIQYF. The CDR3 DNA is TGCGCCAGCAGCCGCGGGCTAGGGCAAAACATTCAGTACTTC.

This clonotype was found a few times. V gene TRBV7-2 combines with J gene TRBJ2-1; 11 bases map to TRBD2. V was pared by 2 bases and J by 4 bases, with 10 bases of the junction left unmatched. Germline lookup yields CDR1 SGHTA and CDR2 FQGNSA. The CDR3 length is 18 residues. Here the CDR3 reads CASSLRLAGGPKYNEQFF. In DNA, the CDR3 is TGTGCCAGCAGCTTACGCCTAGCGGGGGGACCTAAATACAATGAGCAGTTCTTC. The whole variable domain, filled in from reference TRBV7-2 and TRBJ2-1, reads GAGVSQSPSNKVTEKGKDVELRCDPISGHTALYWYRQSLGQGLEFLIYFQGNSAPDKSGLPSDRFSAERTGGSVSTLTIQRTQQEDSAVYLCASSLRLAGGPKYNEQFFGPGTRLTVL.

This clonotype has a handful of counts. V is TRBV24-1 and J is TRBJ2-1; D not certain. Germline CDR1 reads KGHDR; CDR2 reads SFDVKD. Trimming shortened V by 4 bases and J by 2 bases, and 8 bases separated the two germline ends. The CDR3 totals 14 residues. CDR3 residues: CATSDVPPYNEQFF. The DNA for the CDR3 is TGTGCCACCAGTGACGTCCCACCCTACAATGAGCAGTTCTTC.

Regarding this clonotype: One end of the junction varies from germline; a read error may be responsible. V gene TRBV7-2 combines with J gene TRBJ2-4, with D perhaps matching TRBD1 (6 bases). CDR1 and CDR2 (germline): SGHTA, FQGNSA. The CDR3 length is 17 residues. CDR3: CASSHPLTGFLKHIQYF. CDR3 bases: TGTGCCAGCAGCCACCCCCTGACAGGATTCCTCAAACACATTCAGTACTTC.

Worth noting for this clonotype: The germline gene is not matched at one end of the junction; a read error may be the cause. The CDR3 loop is CAGSQGRDGELFF. The CDR3 DNA reads as TGTGCCGGCAGCCAAGGAAGGGACGGGGAGCTGTTTTTT. This chain connects TRBV7-3 to TRBJ2-2; D not resolved. The CDR3 is 13 residues long. The germline CDR1 and CDR2 sequences are SGHTA and FQGTGA.

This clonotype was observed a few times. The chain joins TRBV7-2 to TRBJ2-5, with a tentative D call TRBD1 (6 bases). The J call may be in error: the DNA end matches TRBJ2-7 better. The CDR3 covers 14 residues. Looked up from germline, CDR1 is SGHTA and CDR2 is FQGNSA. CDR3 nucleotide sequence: TGTGCCAGCAGCTTCCAGGGGTACTCCTACGAGCAGTACTTC. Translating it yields CASSFQGYSYEQYF.

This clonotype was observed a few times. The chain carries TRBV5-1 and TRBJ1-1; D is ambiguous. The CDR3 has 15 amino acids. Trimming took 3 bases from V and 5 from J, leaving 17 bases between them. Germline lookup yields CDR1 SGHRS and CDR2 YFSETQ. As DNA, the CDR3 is TGCGCCAGCAGCTCTGCCCAAGTTGGACGGACTGAAGCTTTCTTT. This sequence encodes CASSSAQVGRTEAFF.

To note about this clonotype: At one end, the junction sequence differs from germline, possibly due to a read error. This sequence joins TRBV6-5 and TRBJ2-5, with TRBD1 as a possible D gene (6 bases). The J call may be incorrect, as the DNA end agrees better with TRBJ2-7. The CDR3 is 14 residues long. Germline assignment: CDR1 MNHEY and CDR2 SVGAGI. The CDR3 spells CVSSYLTGRHEQYF. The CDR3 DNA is TGTGTCAGCAGTTACCTTACAGGGAGACACGAGCAGTACTTC.

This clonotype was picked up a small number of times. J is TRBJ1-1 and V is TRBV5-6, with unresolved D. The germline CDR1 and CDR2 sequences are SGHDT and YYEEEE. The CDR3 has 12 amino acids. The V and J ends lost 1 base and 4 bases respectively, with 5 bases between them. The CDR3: CASSLISTEAFF. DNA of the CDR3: TGTGCCAGCAGCTTGATTAGCACTGAAGCTTTCTTT.

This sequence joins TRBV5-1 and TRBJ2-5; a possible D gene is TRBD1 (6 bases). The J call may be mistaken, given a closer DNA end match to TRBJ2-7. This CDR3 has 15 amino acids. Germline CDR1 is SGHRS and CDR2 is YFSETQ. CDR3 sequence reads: CASSPRQAPSYEQYF. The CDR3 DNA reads TGCGCCAGCAGCCCAAGACAGGCCCCCTCCTACGAGCAGTACTTC.

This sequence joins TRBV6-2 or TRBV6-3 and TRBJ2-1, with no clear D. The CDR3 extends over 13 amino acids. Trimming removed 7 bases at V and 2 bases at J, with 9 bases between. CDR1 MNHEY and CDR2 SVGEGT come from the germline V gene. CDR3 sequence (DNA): TGTGCCAGCACGGTATCAGCCTACAATGAGCAGTTCTTC. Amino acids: CASTVSAYNEQFF.

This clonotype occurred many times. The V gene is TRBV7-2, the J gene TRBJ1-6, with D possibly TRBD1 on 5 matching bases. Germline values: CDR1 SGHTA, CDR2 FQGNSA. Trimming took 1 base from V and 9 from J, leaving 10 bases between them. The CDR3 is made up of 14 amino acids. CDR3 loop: CASSLGSGGSPLHF. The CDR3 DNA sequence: TGTGCCAGCAGCTTAGGGTCGGGGGGTTCACCCCTCCACTTT.

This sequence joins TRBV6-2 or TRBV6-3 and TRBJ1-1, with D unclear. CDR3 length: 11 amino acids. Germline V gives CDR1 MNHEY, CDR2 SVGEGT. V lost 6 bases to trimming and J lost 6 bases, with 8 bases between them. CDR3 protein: CASSLYAEAFF. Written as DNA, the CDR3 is TGTGCCAGCAGCCTTTACGCTGAAGCTTTCTTT.

The CDR3: CASASNRNDRETQYF. The CDR3 region has the DNA TGTGCCAGCGCCTCTAATAGGAACGACCGGGAGACCCAGTACTTC. The chain uses TRBV6-2 or TRBV6-3 and TRBJ2-5; no firm D call. Germline values: CDR1 MNHEY, CDR2 SVGEGT. The CDR3 length is 15 residues. Trimming stripped 8 bases from V and 5 bases from J, with 21 bases between.

This CDR3 reads CASTLRGIAKNIQYF. Written as DNA, the CDR3 is TGTGCCAGCACGCTTCGGGGAATAGCCAAAAACATTCAGTACTTC. The rearrangement joins TRBV6-2 or TRBV6-3 to TRBJ2-4, with D possibly matching TRBD2 (5 bases). Germline V gene lookup returns CDR1 MNHEY and CDR2 SVGEGT. The V gene lost 7 bases and the J gene lost 0 bases, with 13 bases spanning the gap. This CDR3 has 15 amino acids.

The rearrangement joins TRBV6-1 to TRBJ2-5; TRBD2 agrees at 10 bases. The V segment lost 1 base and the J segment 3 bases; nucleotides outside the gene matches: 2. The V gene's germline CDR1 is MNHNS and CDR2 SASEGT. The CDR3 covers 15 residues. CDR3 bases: TGTGCCAGCAGTGAAGGGACTAGCGGTAAAGAGACCCAGTACTTC. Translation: CASSEGTSGKETQYF.